This T cell receptor beta chain was retrieved from a study of shared clonotypes between healthy human individuals. Study information: Three CD4 naive, three CD4 memory, two CD8 naive and one CD8 memory plate were used per donor.

General observations from the study: Generally, estimated richness proved larger in naive subsets than it did in memory subsets. Clonotype sharing levels among donors were expected to vary with sequencing depth.

The CDR3 runs 14 residues. The germline V gene encodes CDR1 SGHVS and CDR2 FQNEAQ. V lost 5 bases, J lost 2 bases, and 11 bases lay in between. Under the authors' procedure: ImmunoSEQ yielded junction-only sequences lacking quality scores, so filtering differed. The assay was immunoSEQ multiplex PCR, and TCRdb's table has in-frame clones only and misses some. That table gives V, J and clone size, and the DNA gave D and trimming. Of 850,000 to 1,200,000 clones in the sample, about 74% were seen once. About this clone: The target antigen is unknown.

The TCR comes from a man younger than 35 in good health. Sequences were obtained from memory CD4+ T cells sorted from blood. The subset is: CD45RA-negative fraction. The chain uses TRBV7-8 and TRBJ2-3; D is uncertain. DNA of the CDR3: TGTGCCAGCAGCCTGTGGGCTTCCACAGATACGCAGTATTTT. It encodes CASSLWASTDTQYF.